One and the same sample provided the 24 T cell receptor beta chains below, sequenced in a study of T cells in Graves' hyperthyroidism and ophthalmopathy. RNA transcripts yielded amplified TCR beta CDR3 regions. HTBI primers drove first-round RT-PCR of the TCR CDR3. TCRdb re-analysed the multiplex PCR reads in MiXCR, keeping a single row per CDR3 protein. The table records about 260,000 distinct CDR3 sequences, 25% to 30% of them present only once. The sequencing input was blood. These receptors all come from a man in his forties with Graves' hyperthyroidism that later progressed to Graves' ophthalmopathy.

This clonotype showed up many times. The V and J genes are TRBV7-1 and TRBJ2-7; TRBD1 agrees at 8 bases. TRBV7-1 is placed among ORFs of uncertain function. The CDR3 has 20 amino acids. The V segment lost 3 bases and the J segment 7 bases; nucleotides outside the gene matches: 26. CDR3 nucleotide sequence: TGTGCCAGCAGCTCGACCATCCCTCGGTCCCGTGGGGACAGGTTCAGGGAGCAGTACTTC. This gives the protein CASSSTIPRSRGDRFREQYF.

This clonotype was seen at least ten times. The rearrangement uses TRBV29-1 and TRBJ2-2; perhaps D is TRBD1 or TRBD2 (5 bases each). Germline CDR1 is SQVTM and CDR2 is ANQGSEA. The CDR3 spans 12 residues. V was pared by 7 bases and J by 7 bases, with 13 bases between. The CDR3 reads CSGVGTFGELFF. CDR3 bases: TGCAGCGGAGTGGGGACCTTCGGGGAGCTGTTTTTT.

This clonotype was seen repeatedly, ten times or more. V gene TRBV5-1 combines with J gene TRBJ2-4; 7 nucleotides align to TRBD1. The J segment lost 2 bases and the V segment lost 4 bases, leaving 6 bases of the junction unmatched. The germline V gene encodes CDR1 SGHRS and CDR2 YFSETQ. The length of the CDR3 is 15 residues. Written as DNA, the CDR3 is TGCGCCAGCAGCCCCGACAGGGCGTCCAAAAACATTCAGTACTTC. It encodes CASSPDRASKNIQYF.

The chain is built from TRBV28 and TRBJ2-7; TRBD2 aligns across 13 bases. The CDR3 contains 17 residues. CDR1 and CDR2 (germline): MDHEN, SYDVKM. V lost 2 bases, J lost 1 base, and 5 bases stayed unmatched. The CDR3 DNA reads TGTGCCAGCAGTTTAGCCGTGGGACTAGCGGGATCCTACGAGCAGTACTTC. It translates to CASSLAVGLAGSYEQYF. The whole variable domain, remainder taken from reference TRBV28 and TRBJ2-7, is DVKVTQSSRYLVKRTGEKVFLECVQDMDHENMFWYRQDPGLGLRLIYFSYDVKMKEKGDIPEGYSVSREKKERFSLILESASTNQTSMYLCASSLAVGLAGSYEQYFGPGTRLTVT.

The rearrangement uses TRBV5-1 and TRBJ2-2; 10 nucleotides line up with TRBD2. V trimming: 4 bases; J trimming: 6 bases; junction bases outside the gene matches: 6. CDR1 and CDR2 from the germline V gene are SGHRS and YFSETQ. This CDR3 is built from 15 residues. The CDR3 loop is CASSPSSGSPGELFF. The CDR3 DNA sequence: TGCGCCAGCAGCCCGTCTAGCGGGAGCCCCGGGGAGCTGTTTTTT.

This clonotype was observed many times. The rearrangement links TRBV12-3 or TRBV12-4 to TRBJ2-2, with TRBD2 matching over 7 bases. The junction had 8 bases not matched to a gene; V was cut back by 3 bases and J by 16 bases. CDR3 length: 12 amino acids. Written as DNA, the CDR3 is TGTGCCAGCAGTTTCCACCCCGGGAGGCGGTTTTTT. Protein sequence: CASSFHPGRRFF.

This clonotype was observed at least ten times. The rearrangement uses TRBV4-1 and TRBJ2-7; 15 positions match TRBD2. This CDR3 has 20 amino acids. V lost 1 base and J lost 4; bases outside the gene matches: 14. Germline CDR1 and CDR2: MGHRA and YSYEKL. Written as DNA, the CDR3 is TGCGCCAGCAGCCAAGGATGGACTAGCGGGAGGGCCAAGTATAATTACGAGCAGTACTTC. Its protein product is CASSQGWTSGRAKYNYEQYF.

The chain is built from TRBV13 and TRBJ2-7; the D gene could be TRBD1 or TRBD2 (5 bases each). CDR1 and CDR2 from the germline V gene are PRHDT and FYEKMQ (reference sequence). The CDR3 contains 17 residues. V gave up 0 bases and J gave up 5 bases, with 20 bases separating them. This chain's CDR3 is CASSLGFGRAGSNEQYF. CDR3 DNA: TGTGCCAGCAGCTTAGGATTCGGGCGGGCAGGGAGTAACGAGCAGTACTTC.

This clonotype was detected many times. The chain joins TRBV11-3 to TRBJ1-5; weak D call: TRBD1 (6 bases). Germline CDR1 is SGHNT and CDR2 is YENEEA. The germline V and J ends were trimmed by 5 bases and 4 bases, with 12 bases remaining between them. The CDR3 is made up of 14 amino acids. The CDR3: CASSLGTLNQPQHF. The CDR3 nucleotides are TGTGCCAGCAGCCTCGGGACACTTAATCAGCCCCAGCATTTT.

The rearrangement joins TRBV20-1 to TRBJ2-5; TRBD2 matches at 7 bases. Germline-derived CDR1 and CDR2 are DFQATT and SNEGSKA (reference sequence). The trim removed 6 bases at V and 4 bases at J, leaving 14 bases unmatched. The CDR3 contains 15 residues. CDR3 region: CSATGAGSGGETQYF. In DNA, the CDR3 is TGCAGTGCAACGGGAGCGGGGAGCGGTGGAGAGACCCAGTACTTC.

This clonotype was counted many times. The chain combines TRBV11-2 with TRBJ2-7; 8 nucleotides agree with TRBD2. V shed 5 bases and J 0 bases; nucleotides not matched to a gene: 9. Germline loops: CDR1 SGHAT, CDR2 FQNNGV. This CDR3 is 16 amino acids long. This chain's CDR3 is CASSIRVLAASYEQYF. CDR3 DNA sequence: TGTGCCAGCAGCATAAGGGTACTAGCGGCCTCCTACGAGCAGTACTTC.

The table lists this clonotype with a few counts. The chain links TRBV15 to TRBJ1-2; D remains ambiguous. The germline CDR1 and CDR2 sequences are LNHNV and YYDKDF (reference sequence). V was cut by 3 bases and J by 5 bases, with 19 bases left in between. The CDR3 contains 16 residues. The CDR3 protein is CATSSTRTRRTYGYTF. The DNA for the CDR3 is TGTGCCACCAGCAGCACGAGGACCCGCCGAACATATGGCTACACCTTC.

There are many counts of this clonotype. This chain uses TRBV20-1 with TRBJ2-7; 7 bases match TRBD1. The junction had 16 bases not matched to a gene; V was cut back by 5 bases and J by 12 bases. The CDR3 has 13 residues. CDR1 and CDR2 (germline): DFQATT, SNEGSKA (reference sequence). CDR3 DNA sequence: TGCAGTGCTCCACAGGGGACGGGAAATGACCTGTACTTC. Amino acids: CSAPQGTGNDLYF.

The rearrangement uses TRBV19 and TRBJ1-1; D perhaps matches TRBD1 (6 bases). The CDR3 is 13 residues long. The V gene lost 4 bases and the J gene lost 8 bases, with 14 bases spanning the gap. The germline V gene has CDR1 LNHDA and CDR2 SQIVND (reference sequence). Here the CDR3 DNA reads TGTGCCAGTAGTACCTTCGGGGGCCTGGAAGCTTTCTTT. Translated: CASSTFGGLEAFF. Based on the CDR3 plus reference TRBV19 and TRBJ1-1, the full variable domain is DGGITQSPKYLFRKEGQNVTLSCEQNLNHDAMYWYRQDPGQGLRLIYYSQIVNDFQKGDIAEGYSVSREKKESFPLTVTSAQKNPTAFYLCASSTFGGLEAFFGQGTRLTVV.

The genes are TRBV6-1 and TRBJ1-2; D gene ambiguous. CDR1 is MNHNS, CDR2 SASEGT, per germline. V gave up 2 bases and J gave up 4 bases, with 11 bases separating them. This CDR3 is 14 amino acids long. In DNA form, the CDR3 reads TGTGCCAGCAGTGAAAATATGAGGACCTATGGCTACACCTTC. As protein: CASSENMRTYGYTF.

Many counts were recorded for this clonotype. The chain couples TRBV7-9 to TRBJ2-5, with D unclear. Trimming left V 3 bases short and J 3 bases short, with 8 bases between. This CDR3 comprises 13 residues. Per the germline V gene, CDR1 is SEHNR and CDR2 is FQNEAQ (reference sequence). Written as DNA, the CDR3 is TGTGCCAGCAGCTTCGGCCAGAAAGAGACCCAGTACTTC. It encodes CASSFGQKETQYF.

This rearrangement joins TRBV12-3 or TRBV12-4 to TRBJ1-5; 7 bases line up with TRBD1. V lost 7 bases, J lost 9 bases, and 6 bases stayed unmatched. This CDR3 comprises 12 residues. In DNA, the CDR3 is TGTGCCAGCAACAGGGGCGAGGGGCCCCAGCATTTT. This translates into CASNRGEGPQHF.

This clonotype was found many times. The chain couples TRBV19 to TRBJ1-1, with D maybe TRBD1 (5 bases). V lost 6 bases, J lost 4 bases, and 15 bases lay in between. Per the germline V gene, CDR1 is LNHDA and CDR2 is SQIVND (reference sequence). The CDR3 covers 14 residues. This CDR3 reads CASSPGTDFTEAFF. CDR3 DNA: TGTGCCAGTAGCCCTGGGACGGATTTCACTGAAGCTTTCTTT.

This chain links TRBV6-1 with TRBJ1-2, with D maybe TRBD1 (6 bases). Trimming left V 4 bases short and J 4 bases short, with 13 bases between. CDR1 is MNHNS, CDR2 SASEGT, per germline. The CDR3 consists of 14 residues. The DNA for the CDR3 is TGTGCCAGCAGTGTCAGCAGGGGACCCTATGGCTACACCTTC. Amino acids: CASSVSRGPYGYTF.

This clonotype was observed at least ten times. The V gene is TRBV19, the J gene TRBJ2-5, with a possible D match to TRBD1 (6 bases). In germline, CDR1 is LNHDA, CDR2 SQIVND (reference sequence). Trimming cost V 1 base and J 5 bases, with 14 bases left between them. The CDR3 consists of 15 residues. CDR3 protein: CASSIAAGDRETQYF. CDR3 in DNA: TGTGCCAGTAGTATAGCCGCAGGGGATCGGGAGACCCAGTACTTC.

The sample holds many counts of this clonotype. The genes are TRBV7-9 and TRBJ1-3; D is uncertain. Germline V gene lookup returns CDR1 SEHNR and CDR2 FQNEAQ (reference sequence). V was clipped by 5 bases and J by 4 bases, with 15 bases between them. The CDR3 covers 15 residues. CDR3 nucleotides: TGTGCCAGCAGCCTGGATGTCCGAAGCGGAAACACCATATATTTT. Its protein is CASSLDVRSGNTIYF.

The rearrangement joins TRBV7-2 to TRBJ2-7, with TRBD2 as a possible D gene (6 bases). Germline V lookup: CDR1 SGHTA, CDR2 FQGNSA. V lost 3 bases and J 6 bases, leaving 15 bases between the germline ends. This CDR3 comprises 14 residues. CDR3 nucleotide sequence: TGTGCCAGCAGCTTTGGAGGGGAGGTGGGCGAGCAGTACTTC. Amino acid sequence: CASSFGGEVGEQYF.

This clonotype was counted many times. The chain has TRBV7-9 and TRBJ1-2, with 9 nucleotides matching TRBD1. The V segment lost 2 bases and the J segment 4 bases; nucleotides outside the gene matches: 5. Germline V gene data show CDR1 as SEHNR and CDR2 as FQNEAQ (reference sequence). CDR3 size: 15 residues. The CDR3: CASSLIGTGSYGYTF. The CDR3 DNA is TGTGCCAGCAGCTTAATTGGGACAGGGAGCTATGGCTACACCTTC.

The gene calls are TRBV11-2 and TRBJ2-1; unclear D gene. The CDR3 runs to 13 residues. Germline CDR1 is SGHAT and CDR2 is FQNNGV. The V end lost 2 bases, the J end lost 7 bases, and 9 bases lay between the germline ends. DNA of the CDR3: TGTGCCAGCAGCTTAATGATAGGAAATGAGCAGTTCTTC. This codes for CASSLMIGNEQFF. Together with reference TRBV11-2 and TRBJ2-1, the CDR3 gives the full variable domain: EAGVAQSPRYKIIEKRQSVAFWCNPISGHATLYWYQQILGQGPKLLIQFQNNGVVDDSQLPKDRFSAERLKGVDSTLKIQPAKLEDSAVYLCASSLMIGNEQFFGPGTRLTVL.